The rows below give T cell receptor beta chains drawn from one sample of a study of long-term antiretroviral therapy in people with HIV. Method: immunoSEQ multiplex PCR; TCRdb's copy keeps in-frame clones and lacks some. In the table there are 27,000 or so clones, 65% to 90% of which are singletons. The source material was unsorted PBMCs, sampled 1.2 years after starting antiretroviral therapy. The receptor set was obtained from a man aged 45 to 65 with HIV. The CDR3 runs from the conserved cysteine through the conserved F or W. D genes are given only for firm matches. The size entry is marked missing in some rows and otherwise reads once, few, many or a size class.

d_call j_call v_call clone_size cdr3_nt cdr3_aa
TRBD1 TRBJ2-1 TRBV11-2 - TGTGCCAGCAGCTCTTACTTTCCCCGGGACAGGGTATACAATGAGCAGTTCTTC CASSSYFPRDRVYNEQFF
TRBD2 TRBJ2-1 TRBV18 - TGTGCCAGCTCACCACAGACTAGCGGGGAGTACAATGAGCAGTTCTTC CASSPQTSGEYNEQFF
- TRBJ1-1 TRBV25-1 - TGTGCCAGCAGTTACGCGTTGAACACTGAAGCTTTCTTT CASSYALNTEAFF
- TRBJ2-3 TRBV11-3 - TGTGCCAGCAGCTTAGATAGGGGATCAGATACGCAGTATTTT CASSLDRGSDTQYF
- TRBJ1-2 TRBV30 few TGTGCCTGGAGTGTGCCGGAAACCACTACTAACTATGGCTACACCTTC CAWSVPETTTNYGYTF
- TRBJ1-2 TRBV4-1 - TGCGCCAGCAGCCAAGATCCCGATTCAGGAGGCTCTTATGGCTACACCTTC CASSQDPDSGGSYGYTF
TRBD1 TRBJ2-7 TRBV5-4 few TGTGCCAGCAGCGCGGACAGGGGATGGGACGAGCAGTACTTC CASSADRGWDEQYF
- TRBJ1-1 TRBV6-5 few TGTGCCAGCAGTTCCCTGAGGGAGGTGAACACTGAAGCTTTCTTT CASSSLREVNTEAFF
TRBD1 TRBJ2-2 TRBV28 once TGTGCCAGTTCGGACAGGGGAAACACCGGGGAGCTGTTTTTT CASSDRGNTGELFF
- TRBJ2-2 TRBV19 once TGTGCCAGTAGTATAGCACAGAACACCGGGGAGCTGTTTTTT CASSIAQNTGELFF
- TRBJ2-3 TRBV1 - TGCACCAGCAGCCTCTACATGGGGCGGCAAGCGGACACAGATACGCAGTATTTT CTSSLYMGRQADTDTQYF
TRBD1 TRBJ2-2 TRBV4-3 few TGCGCCAGCAGCCAAGAGGGACAGGGGTTGGACACCGGGGAGCTGTTTTTT CASSQEGQGLDTGELFF
- TRBJ2-1 TRBV18 - TGTGCCAGCTCACCATATCCACCGAGCGGCTCCAGCTCCTACAATGAGCAGTTCTTC CASSPYPPSGSSSYNEQFF
- TRBJ1-4 TRBV2 - TGTGCCAGCAGTGAGTCAGGGAGTGGCGAAAAACTGTTTTTT CASSESGSGEKLFF
- TRBJ1-1 TRBV7-9 - TGTGCCAGCAGTCCACCCGGACAGACTTTTTTCACTGAAGCTTTCTTT CASSPPGQTFFTEAFF
- TRBJ1-2 TRBV2 - TGTGCCAGCAGCCACGGGGAAAATAACTATGGCTACACCTTC CASSHGENNYGYTF
- TRBJ1-1 TRBV11-2 - TGTGCCAGCAGCTTGAGGGAAAGATTAAACACTGAAGCTTTCTTT CASSLRERLNTEAFF
- TRBJ1-5 TRBV27 - TGTGCCAGCAGTTTGACGGGAGGTAATCAGCCCCAGCATTTT CASSLTGGNQPQHF
TRBD1 TRBJ2-1 TRBV7-7 - TGTGCTAGCAGCCTAGCTGGGGACAGGGAATCTAATGAGCAGTTCTTC CASSLAGDRESNEQFF
- TRBJ2-2 TRBV18 once TGTGCCAGCTCACCTGGGACGCCTAGAACCGGGGAGCTGTTTTTT CASSPGTPRTGELFF
TRBD2 TRBJ2-3 TRBV18 - TGTGCCAGCTCACCTGGACTAGCGGGCACAGATACGCAGTATTTT CASSPGLAGTDTQYF
- TRBJ2-6 TRBV18 - TGTGCCAGCTCTCCTCGAGAGGACGGAAGCTCTGGGGCCAACGTCCTGACTTTC CASSPREDGSSGANVLTF
TRBD1 TRBJ1-6 TRBV6-5 - TGTGCCAGCAGTTTGACAGGGACCAATTCACCCCTCCACTTT CASSLTGTNSPLHF
- TRBJ1-4 TRBV6-1 - TGTGCCAGCAGTGTCTCCGGGCCCCTTGTGGAAAAACTGTTTTTT CASSVSGPLVEKLFF
- TRBJ1-2 TRBV5-1 - TGCGCCAGCAGCTGGCAGGGCCTCGACTATGGCTACACCTTC CASSWQGLDYGYTF
- TRBJ2-1 TRBV7-2 - TGTGCCAGCAGCTTTGGGACTTTGCAGTTCTTC CASSFGTLQFF
- TRBJ2-1 TRBV9 once TGTGCCAGCAGCGTAGGCGAGCCCTACAATGAGCAGTTCTTC CASSVGEPYNEQFF
- TRBJ1-1 TRBV29-1 once TGCAGCGCTGGACAGACGAACACTGAAGCTTTCTTT CSAGQTNTEAFF
- TRBJ2-1 TRBV7-2 few TGTGCCAGCAGCTTCCTAGGGATAAATGAGCAGTTCTTC CASSFLGINEQFF
- TRBJ2-5 TRBV7-8 - TGTGCCAGCAGCTTAGCAGCGGCACAAGAGACCCAGTACTTC CASSLAAAQETQYF
- TRBJ2-2 TRBV18 - TGTGCCAGCTCACCGAACACCGGGGAGCTGTTTTTT CASSPNTGELFF
- TRBJ2-1 TRBV5-8 - TGTGCCAGCAGCTCGACAGTTGAGCAGTTCTTC CASSSTVEQFF
TRBD1 TRBJ1-2 TRBV7-3 - TGTGCCAGCAGCCCAAGGACAGGGTCGAATGGCTACACCTTC CASSPRTGSNGYTF
- TRBJ1-1 TRBV5-1 - TGCGCCAGCAGTGACCGGGACCTACTCACTGAAGCTTTCTTT CASSDRDLLTEAFF
- TRBJ1-1 TRBV7-6 - TGTGCCAGCAGCCCAACCCCCGGACAGACCAGGGCTGAAGCTTTCTTT CASSPTPGQTRAEAFF
- TRBJ1-1 TRBV6-6 - TGTGCCAGCAGACAGTCGACGGGGGGGAGTGAAGCTTTCTTT CASRQSTGGSEAFF
- TRBJ2-1 TRBV4-3 - TGCGCCAGCAGCCAAGGGGGCAGCGGGTCGACCTACAATGAGCAGTTCTTC CASSQGGSGSTYNEQFF
- TRBJ1-3 TRBV6-1 once TGTGCCAGCAGCGAGAATCACTCTGGAAACACCATATATTTT CASSENHSGNTIYF
- TRBJ1-2 TRBV29-1 - TGCAGCGTTGAAGATCCCGGGGGCTACACCTTC CSVEDPGGYTF
TRBD1 TRBJ1-1 TRBV18 - TGTGCCAGCTCATCGGGACAGTGGAACACTGAAGCTTTCTTT CASSSGQWNTEAFF
- TRBJ1-1 TRBV10-3 once TGTGCCATCAGTCAAGACATGAACACTGAAGCTTTCTTT CAISQDMNTEAFF
- TRBJ1-1 TRBV19 once TGTGCCAGTACGGGGGCAGGAGGGGTGAACACTGAAGCTTTCTTT CASTGAGGVNTEAFF